This T cell receptor (beta chain) was captured by sequencing in a study of T cells in Graves' hyperthyroidism and ophthalmopathy. It was RNA transcripts that yielded the amplified TCR beta CDR3 regions. The TCR CDR3 was amplified in a first-round RT-PCR using the HTBI primer set. TCRdb re-called the multiplex PCR reads with MiXCR, one entry per CDR3 protein. Found here are under 400,000 distinct CDR3 sequences, about 16% of them singletons; the top ten hold roughly a fifth. In this sample, this clonotype turned up many times. Germline-derived CDR1 and CDR2 are SGHRS and YFSETQ. The V gene lost 0 bases and the J gene lost 6 bases, with 15 bases spanning the gap. The CDR3 has 15 amino acids.

The sequencing input was blood. The chain is built from TRBV5-1 and TRBJ1-1, with a possible D match to TRBD1 (5 bases). The source is a woman in her sixties or seventies with Graves' ophthalmopathy. Here the CDR3 DNA reads TGCGCCAGCAGCTTGGTTCGGGGGGGTAACGCTGAAGCTTTCTTT. As protein: CASSLVRGGNAEAFF.